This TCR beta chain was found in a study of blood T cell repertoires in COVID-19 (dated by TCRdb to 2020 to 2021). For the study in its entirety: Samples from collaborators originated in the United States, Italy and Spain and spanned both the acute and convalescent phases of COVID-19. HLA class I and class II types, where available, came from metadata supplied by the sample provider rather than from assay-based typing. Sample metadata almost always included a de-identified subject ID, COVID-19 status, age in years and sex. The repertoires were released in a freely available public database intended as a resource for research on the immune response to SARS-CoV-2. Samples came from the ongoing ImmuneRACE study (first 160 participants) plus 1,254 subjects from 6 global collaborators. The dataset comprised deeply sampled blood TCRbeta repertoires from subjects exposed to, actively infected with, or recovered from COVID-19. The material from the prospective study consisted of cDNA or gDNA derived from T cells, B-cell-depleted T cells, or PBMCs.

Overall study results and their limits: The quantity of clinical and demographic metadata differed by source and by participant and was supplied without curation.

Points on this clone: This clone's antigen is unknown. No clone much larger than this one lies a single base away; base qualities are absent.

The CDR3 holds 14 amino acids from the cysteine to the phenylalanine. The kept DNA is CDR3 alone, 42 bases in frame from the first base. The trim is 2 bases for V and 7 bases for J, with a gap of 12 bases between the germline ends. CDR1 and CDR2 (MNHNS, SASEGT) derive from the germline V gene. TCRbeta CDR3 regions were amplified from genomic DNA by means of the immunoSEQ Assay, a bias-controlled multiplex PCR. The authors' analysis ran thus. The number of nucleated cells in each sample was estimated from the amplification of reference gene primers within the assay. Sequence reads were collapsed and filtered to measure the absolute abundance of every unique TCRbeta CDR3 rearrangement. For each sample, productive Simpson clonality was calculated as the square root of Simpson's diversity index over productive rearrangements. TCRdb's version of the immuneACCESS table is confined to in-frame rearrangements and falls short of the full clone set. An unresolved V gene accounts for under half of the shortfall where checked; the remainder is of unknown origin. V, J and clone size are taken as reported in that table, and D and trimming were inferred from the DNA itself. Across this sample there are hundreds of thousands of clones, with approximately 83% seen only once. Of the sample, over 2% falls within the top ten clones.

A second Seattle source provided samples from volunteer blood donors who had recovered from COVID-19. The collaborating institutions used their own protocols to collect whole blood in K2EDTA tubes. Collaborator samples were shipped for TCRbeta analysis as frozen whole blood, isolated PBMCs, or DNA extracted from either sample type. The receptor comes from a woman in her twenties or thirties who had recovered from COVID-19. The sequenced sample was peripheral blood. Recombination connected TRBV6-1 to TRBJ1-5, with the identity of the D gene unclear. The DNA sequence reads TGTGCCAGCAGTGAAAGTACGGGGTGGCAGCCCCAGCATTTT. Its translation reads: CASSESTGWQPQHF.